Below are 4 T cell receptor beta chains sequenced from a single sample in a study of cytomegalovirus exposure and HLA in healthy donors. The PCR used 60 Vbeta and 13 Jbeta primers. Profiled with immunoSEQ multiplex PCR; TCRdb holds only in-frame clones, not every one. This table lists around 84,000 clones. Sequenced input: PBMCs. These receptors were obtained from a man younger than 45 in good health and CMV-seronegative.

The chain combines TRBV18 with TRBJ2-7, with TRBD1 matching 10 bases. Trimming at V came to 3 bases and at J to 1 base, leaving 6 bases not matched to a gene. The CDR3 runs 16 residues. The germline V gene has CDR1 KGHSH and CDR2 LQKENI. The CDR3 spells CASSPGTGVKSYEQYF. DNA for the CDR3: TGTGCCAGCTCACCGGGGACAGGGGTCAAATCCTACGAGCAGTACTTC.

The V call is TRBV18, the J call TRBJ2-7, with 9 bases that match TRBD2. Germline CDR1 reads KGHSH; CDR2 reads LQKENI. V lost 2 bases and J lost 7; bases outside the gene matches: 12. This CDR3 spans 16 amino acids. Here the CDR3 reads CASSPGGGGVSWEQYF. The CDR3 DNA sequence: TGTGCCAGCTCACCAGGAGGCGGGGGGGTCTCCTGGGAGCAGTACTTC.

DNA for the CDR3: TGCGCCAGCAGCCCCGGAAGAGGGAGGGGCCGGAGCACAGATACGCAGTATTTT. Translating it yields CASSPGRGRGRSTDTQYF. The chain uses TRBV4-1 and TRBJ2-3; TRBD2 agrees at 7 bases. The germline V gene has CDR1 MGHRA and CDR2 YSYEKL. The CDR3 is 18 amino acids. J gave up 0 bases and V 4 bases, and 13 bases lay outside the gene matches.

The rearrangement joins TRBV5-1 to TRBJ2-3, with D tentatively TRBD2 (6 bases). Germline V CDR1 and CDR2: SGHRS, YFSETQ. The CDR3 consists of 17 residues. Trimming cost V 0 bases and J 2 bases, with 16 bases left between them. The DNA of the CDR3 is TGCGCCAGCAGCTTGGGAGCTGGGACTTTCCCCACAGATACGCAGTATTTT. It yields the protein CASSLGAGTFPTDTQYF.